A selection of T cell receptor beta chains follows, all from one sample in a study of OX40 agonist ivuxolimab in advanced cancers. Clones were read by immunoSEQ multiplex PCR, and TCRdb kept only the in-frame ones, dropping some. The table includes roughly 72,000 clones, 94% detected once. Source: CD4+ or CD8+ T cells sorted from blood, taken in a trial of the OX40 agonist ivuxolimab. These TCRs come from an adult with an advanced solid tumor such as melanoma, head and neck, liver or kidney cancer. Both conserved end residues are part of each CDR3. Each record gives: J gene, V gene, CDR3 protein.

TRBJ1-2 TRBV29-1 CSVFPGTEQSNYGYTF
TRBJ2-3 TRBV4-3 CASSQGIAGLSSDTQYF
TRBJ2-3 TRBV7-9 CASSPHPRVSTDTQYF
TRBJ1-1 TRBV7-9 CASSLYRVGTEAFF
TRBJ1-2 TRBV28 CASSSSIGVGWGDYGYTF
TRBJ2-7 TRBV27 CASSLSPSYEQYF
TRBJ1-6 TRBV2 CATTDRSYNSPLHF
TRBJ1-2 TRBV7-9 CASSEDRGLGGYTF
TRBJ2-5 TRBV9 CASSVGTSGGETQYF
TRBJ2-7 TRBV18 CASSPSTGYEQYF
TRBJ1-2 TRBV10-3 CAISESGDTAYGYTF
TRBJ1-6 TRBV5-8 CASSLGSGAGDSPLHF
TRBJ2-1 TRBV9 CASTKLRGDEQFF
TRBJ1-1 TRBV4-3 CASSQDRTGGDTEAFF
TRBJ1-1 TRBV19 CASGSGRENTEAFF
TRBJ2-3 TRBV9 CASSVAGGVTDTQYF